This TCR beta chain was sequenced for a study of T cell clusters in autoimmune cytopenias. Study conclusions and caveats: Primary autoimmune cytopenia patients appeared to lack physiological T cell clusters present in healthy donors.

In the case of this clonotype: Its specificity is not known.

TRB was amplified by touch-down multiplex PCR, primer pools A and B combined. TCRdb re-called the multiplex PCR reads, yielding one record per CDR3 amino acid sequence without DNA. The sample data list about 7,000 distinct CDR3 sequences. CDR1 SGHNT and CDR2 YYREEE come from the germline V gene (reference sequence). The CDR3 covers 16 residues. TRB amplification used 250 ng of peripheral blood genomic DNA. This same sample was also part of a study on T cell repertoires in aging, cancer and after chemotherapy. Per that paper: Loss of evenness, beyond lost richness, contributed to age-related TCR diversity decline in cancer patients. Median generation probability rose over the chemotherapy interval in each cancer cohort, suggesting rebound thymic output.

V usage is TRBV5-4 and J usage is TRBJ2-5; absent DNA, TCRdb's TRBD2 call cannot be checked. The receptor was isolated from a human donor in good health. The specimen was peripheral blood. This CDR3 reads CASSVRLAGAGETQYF.